The 4 T cell receptor beta chains in this list originate from one sample, sequenced in a study of cytomegalovirus exposure and HLA in healthy donors. The primer mix had 60 Vbeta and 13 Jbeta primers. Assay used: immunoSEQ multiplex PCR; TCRdb lists only in-frame clones, some missing. Of around 150,000 clones in the sample, 82% are singletons; the top ten hold approximately 1.5%. Sequencing was done on a sample of PBMCs. These receptors all come from a girl aged 5-17 years in good health and CMV-seropositive.

This clone has more than one count but fewer than ten. The chain uses TRBV18 and TRBJ2-3, with D maybe TRBD1 (6 bases). The CDR3 length is 14 residues. Per germline, CDR1 KGHSH and CDR2 LQKENI. With 3 bases removed from V and 2 bases from J, the gap between germline ends came to 9 bases. The CDR3 protein is CASSPRTATDTQYF. CDR3 nucleotides: TGTGCCAGCTCACCTAGGACAGCCACAGATACGCAGTATTTT. The full variable domain, with the rest looked up from reference TRBV18 and TRBJ2-3, is NAGVMQNPRHLVRRRGQEARLRCSPMKGHSHVYWYRQLPEEGLKFMVYLQKENIIDESGMPKERFSAEFPKEGPSILRIQQVVRGDSAAYFCASSPRTATDTQYFGPGTRLTVL.

This chain joins TRBV7-3 and TRBJ1-1; D is uncertain. V lost 1 base and J lost 3, with 6 bases in between. The germline CDR1 and CDR2 sequences are SGHTA and FQGTGA. The CDR3 length is 13 residues. CDR3 sequence reads: CASSLKSDTEAFF. As DNA, the CDR3 is TGTGCCAGCAGCTTAAAATCGGACACTGAAGCTTTCTTT.

The J gene is TRBJ2-1, the V gene TRBV15; the D is unclear. Deletions cut 2 bases from V and 0 bases from J, with 8 bases between. The CDR3 loop spans 15 amino acids. CDR1 LNHNV and CDR2 YYDKDF come from the germline V gene (reference sequence). CDR3: CATSRSRSSYNEQFF. For the CDR3, the DNA is TGTGCCACCAGCAGATCTCGCAGCTCCTACAATGAGCAGTTCTTC.

This clone was counted once. This chain connects TRBV29-1 to TRBJ1-5, with D perhaps TRBD1 (6 bases). CDR3 length: 14 amino acids. Germline assignment: CDR1 SQVTM and CDR2 ANQGSEA. The V gene lost 6 bases and the J gene lost 7 bases, with 19 bases spanning the gap. CDR3 loop: CSVRGGGRGQPQHF. CDR3 in DNA: TGCAGCGTGAGGGGCGGGGGGCGAGGGCAGCCCCAGCATTTT.